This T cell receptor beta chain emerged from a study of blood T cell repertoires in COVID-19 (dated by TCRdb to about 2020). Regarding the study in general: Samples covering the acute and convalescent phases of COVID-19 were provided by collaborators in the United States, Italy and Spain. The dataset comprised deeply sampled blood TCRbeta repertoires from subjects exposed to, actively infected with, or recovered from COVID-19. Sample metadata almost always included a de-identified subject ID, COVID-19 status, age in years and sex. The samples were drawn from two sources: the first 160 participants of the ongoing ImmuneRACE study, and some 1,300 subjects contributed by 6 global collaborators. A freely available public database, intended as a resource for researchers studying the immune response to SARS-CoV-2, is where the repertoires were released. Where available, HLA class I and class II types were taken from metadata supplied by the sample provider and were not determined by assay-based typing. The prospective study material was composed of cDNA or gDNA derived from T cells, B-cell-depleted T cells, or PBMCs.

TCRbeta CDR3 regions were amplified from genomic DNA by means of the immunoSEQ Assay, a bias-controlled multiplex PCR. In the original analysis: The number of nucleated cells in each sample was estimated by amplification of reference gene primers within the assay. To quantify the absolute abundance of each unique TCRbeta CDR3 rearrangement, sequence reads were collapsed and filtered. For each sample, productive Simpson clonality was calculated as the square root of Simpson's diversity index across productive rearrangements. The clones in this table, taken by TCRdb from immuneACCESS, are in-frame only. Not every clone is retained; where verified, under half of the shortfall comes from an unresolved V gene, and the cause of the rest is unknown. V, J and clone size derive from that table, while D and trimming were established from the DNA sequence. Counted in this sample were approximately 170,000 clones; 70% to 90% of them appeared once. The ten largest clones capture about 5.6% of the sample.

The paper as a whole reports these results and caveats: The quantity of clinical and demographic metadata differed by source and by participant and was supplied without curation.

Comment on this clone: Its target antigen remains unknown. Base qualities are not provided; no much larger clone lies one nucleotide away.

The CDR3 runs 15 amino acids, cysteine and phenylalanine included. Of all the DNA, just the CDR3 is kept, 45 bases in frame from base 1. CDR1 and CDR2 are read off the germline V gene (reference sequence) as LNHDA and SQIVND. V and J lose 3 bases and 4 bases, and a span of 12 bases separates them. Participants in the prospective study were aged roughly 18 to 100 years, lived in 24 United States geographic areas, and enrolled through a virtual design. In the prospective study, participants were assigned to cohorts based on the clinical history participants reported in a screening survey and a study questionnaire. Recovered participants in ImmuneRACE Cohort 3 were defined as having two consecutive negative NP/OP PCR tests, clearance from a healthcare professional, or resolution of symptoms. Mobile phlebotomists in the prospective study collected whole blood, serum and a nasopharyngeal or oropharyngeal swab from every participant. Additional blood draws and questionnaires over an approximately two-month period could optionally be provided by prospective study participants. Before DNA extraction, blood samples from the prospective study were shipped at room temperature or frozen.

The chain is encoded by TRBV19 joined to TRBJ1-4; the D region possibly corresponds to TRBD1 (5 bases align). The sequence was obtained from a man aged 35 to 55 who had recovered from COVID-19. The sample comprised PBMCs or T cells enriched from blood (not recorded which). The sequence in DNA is TGTGCCAGTAGTATGGGGGGAACCCTTAATGAAAAACTGTTTTTT. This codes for CASSMGGTLNEKLFF.